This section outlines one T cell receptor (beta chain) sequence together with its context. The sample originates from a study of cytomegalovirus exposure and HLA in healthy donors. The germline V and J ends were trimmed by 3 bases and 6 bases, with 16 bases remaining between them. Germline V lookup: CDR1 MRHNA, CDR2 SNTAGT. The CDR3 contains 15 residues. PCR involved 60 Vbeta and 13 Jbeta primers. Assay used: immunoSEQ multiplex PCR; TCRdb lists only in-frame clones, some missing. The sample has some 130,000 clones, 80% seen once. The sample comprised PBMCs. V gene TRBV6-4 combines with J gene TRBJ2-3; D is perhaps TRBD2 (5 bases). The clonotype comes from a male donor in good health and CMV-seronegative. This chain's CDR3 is CASSELLGSSDTQYF. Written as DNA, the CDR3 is TGTGCCAGCAGTGAGCTCCTAGGGAGCTCGGATACGCAGTATTTT.